Shown below are 23 T cell receptor beta chains from a single sample sequenced in a study of CD8+ T cells in alopecia areata. Treatment described: oral pan-JAK inhibitor, 5-10 mg twice daily. After isolation, RNA underwent reverse transcription to generate cDNA as the sequencing template. The method was immunoSEQ multiplex PCR; TCRdb's version includes in-frame clones alone and lacks a portion of them. The sample contains 75,000 to 100,000 clones, around 70% of which appear only once. The material sequenced was CD8+ T cells sorted from blood, taken at approximately week 42, from a patient treated with tofacitinib. The source of these receptors is a human donor with alopecia areata.

The chain joins TRBV27 to TRBJ1-2, with unresolved D. Deletions cut 10 bases from V and 2 bases from J, with 17 bases between. The germline V gene has CDR1 MNHEY and CDR2 SMNVEV (reference sequence). The CDR3 sequence is 14 residues long. The CDR3 nucleotides are TGTGCCACCTCCGGGTCGGGCGGGAACTATGGCTACACCTTC. This sequence encodes CATSGSGGNYGYTF.

The chain combines TRBV5-4 with TRBJ2-7; D might be TRBD2 (5 bases). Germline V lookup: CDR1 SGHNT, CDR2 YYREEE (reference sequence). V lost 5 bases and J 7 bases, leaving 10 bases between the germline ends. The CDR3 has 11 amino acids. CDR3 sequence: CASRGRGEQYF. The CDR3 bases are TGTGCCAGCAGGGGTAGAGGGGAGCAGTACTTC.

In its sample, this clone was seen once. The chain has TRBV4-3 and TRBJ2-2; no clear D gene. The length of the CDR3 is 15 residues. V lost 0 bases and J 7 bases, leaving 12 bases between the germline ends. The germline V gene has CDR1 LGHNA and CDR2 YSLEER. The CDR3 region is CASSQDTASGGELFF. CDR3 nucleotide sequence: TGCGCCAGCAGCCAAGATACGGCGTCGGGCGGGGAGCTGTTTTTT.

The chain is built from TRBV6-5 and TRBJ2-2, with D tentatively TRBD1 (7 bases). The V end lost 2 bases, the J end lost 4 bases, and 11 bases lay between the germline ends. The CDR3 runs 15 residues. The germline gives CDR1 MNHEY, CDR2 SVGAGI. Here the CDR3 DNA reads TGTGCCAGCAGTTACAGTCAGGGGGGCACCGGGGAGCTGTTTTTT. Translated: CASSYSQGGTGELFF.

V gene TRBV6-5 combines with J gene TRBJ2-2; D uncertain. V was cut by 0 bases and J by 4 bases, with 3 bases left in between. CDR1 is MNHEY and CDR2 is SVGAGI in the germline V gene. The CDR3 consists of 13 residues. The CDR3 region has the DNA TGTGCCAGCAGTTACTCTCTCACCGGGGAGCTGTTTTTT. The encoded protein is CASSYSLTGELFF.

This chain uses TRBV27 with TRBJ2-7; weak D call: TRBD2 (5 bases). Deletions cut 3 bases from V and 3 bases from J, with 18 bases between. The CDR3 consists of 16 residues. CDR1 MNHEY and CDR2 SMNVEV come from the germline V gene (reference sequence). CDR3 DNA sequence: TGTGCCAGCAGTTTGTCATACGGGGAACGTCTCTACGAGCAGTACTTC. Its protein product is CASSLSYGERLYEQYF.

This chain connects TRBV10-3 to TRBJ2-3, with D perhaps TRBD1 or TRBD2 (6 bases each). CDR3 length: 18 amino acids. Germline CDR1 and CDR2: ENHRY and SYGVKD. Trimming took 4 bases from V and 2 from J, leaving 22 bases between them. CDR3 in amino acids: CAISARGHLAGYTDTQYF. The CDR3, as DNA: TGTGCCATCAGTGCCCGGGGGCATCTTGCGGGATACACAGATACGCAGTATTTT.

The V call is TRBV11-1, the J call TRBJ2-7; 7 bases are shared with TRBD2. Germline-derived CDR1 and CDR2 are SGHAT and FQDESV (reference sequence). The CDR3 runs 13 residues. The V segment lost 7 bases and the J segment 11 bases; nucleotides outside the gene matches: 14. The CDR3 sequence: CASTLAGSGTKYF. The CDR3 nucleotides are TGTGCCAGCACCCTCGCCGGTTCCGGGACTAAGTACTTC.

In nucleotides, the CDR3 is TGTGCCAGCAGTCCTAGAGGGATGAACTATGGCTACACCTTC. Its translation: CASSPRGMNYGYTF. The V call is TRBV27, the J call TRBJ1-2; D gene ambiguous. V dropped 5 bases and J dropped 2 bases, with 12 bases sitting between them. CDR1 and CDR2 from the germline V gene are MNHEY and SMNVEV (reference sequence). The CDR3 spans 14 residues.

This sequence joins TRBV27 and TRBJ2-3, with 8 positions matching TRBD2. V shed 2 bases, J shed 1 base, and the junction held 8 bases outside the gene matches. The germline V gene has CDR1 MNHEY and CDR2 SMNVEV (reference sequence). The CDR3 is 17 amino acids. The CDR3 DNA sequence: TGTGCCAGCAGTTTACCGGGGGGGCCAGGCGGCACAGATACGCAGTATTTT. Protein sequence: CASSLPGGPGGTDTQYF.

The chain couples TRBV5-4 to TRBJ2-7, with 9 bases matching TRBD1. From germline, CDR1 is SGHNT and CDR2 YYREEE (reference sequence). V gave up 4 bases and J gave up 7 bases; unmatched junction bases: 6. This CDR3 contains 13 residues. The CDR3: CASSTQGAREQYF. CDR3 nucleotide sequence: TGTGCCAGCAGCACACAGGGGGCGCGGGAGCAGTACTTC.

V and J are TRBV4-1 and TRBJ2-1; no clear D gene. Germline CDR1 is MGHRA and CDR2 is YSYEKL. V shed 4 bases and J shed 9 bases, with 10 bases lying between them. CDR3 size: 12 residues. The CDR3 DNA is TGCGCCAGCAGCCCACCCGTTGGTGAGCAGTTCTTC. The encoded protein is CASSPPVGEQFF.

The chain links TRBV29-1 to TRBJ1-1; no reliable D call. This CDR3 comprises 13 residues. The ends were cut back, 6 bases at V and 1 base at J, with 12 bases in the middle. CDR1 and CDR2 from the germline V gene are SQVTM and ANQGSEA. The CDR3 spells CSVAGPKNTEAFF. The CDR3, as DNA: TGCAGCGTGGCCGGGCCCAAGAACACTGAAGCTTTCTTT. Based on the CDR3 plus reference TRBV29-1 and TRBJ1-1, the full variable domain is SAVISQKPSRDICQRGTSLTIQCQVDSQVTMMFWYRQQPGQSLTLIATANQGSEATYESGFVIDKFPISRPNLTFSTLTVSNMSPEDSSIYLCSVAGPKNTEAFFGQGTRLTVV.

Comments on this clone: Other DNA sequences in this sample translate to the same CDR3. This chain connects TRBV19 to TRBJ1-1, with D possibly being TRBD1 (6 bases). This CDR3 is built from 12 residues. V was cut by 8 bases and J by 2 bases, with 9 bases left in between. The germline gives CDR1 LNHDA, CDR2 SQIVND (reference sequence). The CDR3: CASSTGNTEAFF. In DNA, the CDR3 is TGTGCCAGTTCGACAGGTAACACTGAAGCTTTCTTT.

Turning to this clone: At one of its ends the junction is not consistent with the germline gene, which may arise from a read error. The chain is built from TRBV19 and TRBJ2-1, with D unclear. The germline V gene encodes CDR1 LNHDA and CDR2 SQIVND (reference sequence). The length of the CDR3 is 12 residues. Written as DNA, the CDR3 is TGTGCCAGTAGTGTAGAACAGAATGAGCAGTTCTTC. It codes for CASSVEQNEQFF.

This clone was counted a few times. The chain recombines TRBV29-1 with TRBJ2-7; 11 bases are a match to TRBD2. Trimming removed 7 bases from V and 3 bases from J; junction bases left unmatched: 5. The CDR3 contains 13 residues. Germline CDR1 reads SQVTM; CDR2 reads ANQGSEA. DNA for the CDR3: TGCAGCGCACAGGGACTAGCGGACTACGAGCAGTACTTC. It encodes CSAQGLADYEQYF.

J is TRBJ2-7 and V is TRBV25-1, with a tentative D call TRBD1 (5 bases). Trimming cost V 2 bases and J 3 bases, with 14 bases left between them. Germline assignment: CDR1 MGHDK and CDR2 SYGVNS. The CDR3 totals 15 residues. The CDR3 bases are TGTGCCAGCAGTGAAGGGGCAGGGTCACTCTACGAGCAGTACTTC. It yields the protein CASSEGAGSLYEQYF.

The genes are TRBV19 and TRBJ2-2, with 8 nucleotides matching TRBD1. From germline, CDR1 is LNHDA and CDR2 SQIVND (reference sequence). The CDR3 has 14 amino acids. This chain's CDR3 is CALRKDRDTGELFF. Written as DNA, the CDR3 is TGTGCTTTAAGGAAGGACAGGGACACCGGGGAGCTGTTTTTT.

The chain recombines TRBV9 with TRBJ2-1; 10 positions agree with TRBD2. Trimming at V came to 1 base and at J to 3 bases, leaving 13 bases not matched to a gene. Germline values: CDR1 SGDLS, CDR2 YYNGEE. The CDR3 consists of 19 residues. CDR3 in amino acids: CASSVTPKTAGGIYNEQFF. DNA of the CDR3: TGTGCCAGCAGCGTAACGCCTAAAACAGCGGGGGGGATCTACAATGAGCAGTTCTTC.

The chain employs TRBV4-3 and TRBJ2-2, with TRBD2 matching over 8 bases. Germline lookup yields CDR1 LGHNA and CDR2 YSLEER. The CDR3 extends over 16 amino acids. V was pared by 6 bases and J by 1 base, with 7 bases of the junction left unmatched. In DNA form, the CDR3 reads TGCGCCAGCAGTCGTGCGCTAGCGGGGAACACCGGGGAGCTGTTTTTT. This codes for CASSRALAGNTGELFF.

This clone was counted a single time. The chain links TRBV11-2 to TRBJ2-1; no definite D call. Germline values: CDR1 SGHAT, CDR2 FQNNGV. The CDR3 runs to 14 residues. The V and J ends lost 5 bases and 2 bases respectively, with 10 bases between them. CDR3 coding DNA: TGTGCCAGCAGCCGGCCGAGCACCTACAATGAGCAGTTCTTC. Its translation: CASSRPSTYNEQFF.

The chain is built from TRBV28 and TRBJ1-6; no clear D. Germline CDR1 reads MDHEN; CDR2 reads SYDVKM. CDR3 length: 13 amino acids. V was trimmed by 3 bases and J by 8 bases, leaving 8 bases between them. The CDR3 DNA reads TGTGCCAGCAGTTTCTTTGTGGATTCACCCCTCCACTTT. Its protein is CASSFFVDSPLHF.

The sample holds one count of this clone. The DNA of the CDR3 is TGTGCCAGCAGTTTTTGGGGAAGCAATCAGCCCCAGCATTTT. Residues: CASSFWGSNQPQHF. The genes are TRBV28 and TRBJ1-5; D remains ambiguous. The V end lost 3 bases, the J end lost 1 base, and 7 bases lay between the germline ends. Germline CDR1 MDHEN, CDR2 SYDVKM. CDR3 size: 14 residues.